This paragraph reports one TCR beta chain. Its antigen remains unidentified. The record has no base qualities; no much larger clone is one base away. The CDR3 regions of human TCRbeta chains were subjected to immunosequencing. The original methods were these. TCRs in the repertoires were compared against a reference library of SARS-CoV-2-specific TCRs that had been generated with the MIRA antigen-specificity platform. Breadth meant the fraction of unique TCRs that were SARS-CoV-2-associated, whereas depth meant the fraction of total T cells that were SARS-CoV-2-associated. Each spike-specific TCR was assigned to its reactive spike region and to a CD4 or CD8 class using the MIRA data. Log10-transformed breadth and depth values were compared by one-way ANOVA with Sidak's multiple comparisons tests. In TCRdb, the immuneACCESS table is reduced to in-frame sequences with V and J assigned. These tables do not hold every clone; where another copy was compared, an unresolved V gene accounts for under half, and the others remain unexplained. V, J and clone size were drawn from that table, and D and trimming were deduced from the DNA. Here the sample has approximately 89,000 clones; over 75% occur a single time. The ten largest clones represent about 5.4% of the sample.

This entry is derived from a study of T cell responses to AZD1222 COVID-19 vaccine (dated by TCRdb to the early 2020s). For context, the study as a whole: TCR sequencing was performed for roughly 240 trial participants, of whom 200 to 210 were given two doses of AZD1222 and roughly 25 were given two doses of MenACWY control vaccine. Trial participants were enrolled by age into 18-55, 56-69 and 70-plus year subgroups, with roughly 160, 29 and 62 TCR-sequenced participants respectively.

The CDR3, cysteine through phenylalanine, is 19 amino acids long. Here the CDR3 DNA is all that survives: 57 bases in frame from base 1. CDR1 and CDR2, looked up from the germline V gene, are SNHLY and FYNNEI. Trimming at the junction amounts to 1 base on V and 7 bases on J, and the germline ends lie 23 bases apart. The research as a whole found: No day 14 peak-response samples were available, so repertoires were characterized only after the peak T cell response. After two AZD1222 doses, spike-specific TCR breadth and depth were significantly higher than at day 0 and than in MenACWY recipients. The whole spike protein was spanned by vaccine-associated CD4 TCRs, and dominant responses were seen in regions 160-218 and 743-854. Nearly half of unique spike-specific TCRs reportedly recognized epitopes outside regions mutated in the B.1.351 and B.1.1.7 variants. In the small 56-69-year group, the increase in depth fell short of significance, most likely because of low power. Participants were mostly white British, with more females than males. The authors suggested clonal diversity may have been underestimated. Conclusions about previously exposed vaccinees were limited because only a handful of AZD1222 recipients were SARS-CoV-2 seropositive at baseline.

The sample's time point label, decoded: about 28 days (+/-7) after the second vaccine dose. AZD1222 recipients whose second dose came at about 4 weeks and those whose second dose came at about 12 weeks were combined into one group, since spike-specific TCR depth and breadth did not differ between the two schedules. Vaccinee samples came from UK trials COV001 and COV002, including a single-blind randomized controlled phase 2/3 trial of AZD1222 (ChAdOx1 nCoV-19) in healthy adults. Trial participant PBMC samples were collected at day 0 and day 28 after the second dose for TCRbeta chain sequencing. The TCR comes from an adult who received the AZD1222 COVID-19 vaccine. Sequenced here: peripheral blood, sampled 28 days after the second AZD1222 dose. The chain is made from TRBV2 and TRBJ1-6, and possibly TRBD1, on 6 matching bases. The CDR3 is CASSEGGPDNVRRNSPLHF. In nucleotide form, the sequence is TGTGCCAGCAGTGAAGGGGGGCCCGACAACGTTAGGAGGAATTCACCCCTCCACTTT. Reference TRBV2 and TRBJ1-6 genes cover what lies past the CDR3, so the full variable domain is EPEVTQTPSHQVTQMGQEVILRCVPISNHLYFYWYRQILGQKVEFLVSFYNNEISEKSEIFDDQFSVERPDGSNFTLKIRSTKLEDSAMYFCASSEGGPDNVRRNSPLHFGNGTRLTVT.